Below are 26 T cell receptor beta chains sequenced from a single sample in a study of human T cells and chemical hapten exposure. Specified time point: patch test 2, 6 weeks after DPC sensitization. Treatment denoted: therapeutic diphenylcyclopropenone sensitization with weekly scalp DPC. TCRdb itself ran the RACE reads through MiXCR, one entry per CDR3 protein. Altogether some 99,000 distinct CDR3 sequences are present, 9.2% being singletons, with the ten largest covering approximately 3%. Specimen: whole blood, collected in connection with sensitization to the hapten diphenylcyclopropenone (DPC). The receptor source for this set is a woman between 35 and 50 years old with alopecia areata. Some clones in this sample may be carry-over from other donors' samples.

The J gene is TRBJ1-2, the V gene TRBV10-3; possible D gene TRBD1, 6 bases. Germline V gene data show CDR1 as ENHRY and CDR2 as SYGVKD. The V gene lost 3 bases and the J gene lost 4 bases, with 9 bases spanning the gap. This CDR3 region has 13 residues. CDR3 nucleotide sequence: TGTGCCATCAGTGAAACAGGGACCTATGGCTACACCTTC. Protein sequence: CAISETGTYGYTF.

The J gene is TRBJ1-1, the V gene TRBV7-9, with a weak D call TRBD1 (6 bases). The CDR3 totals 14 residues. The germline gives CDR1 SEHNR, CDR2 FQNEAQ (reference sequence). Between the trimmed V and J ends, which lost 7 bases and 1 base, there was a span of 13 bases. The CDR3 reads CASTTDSANTEAFF. The CDR3 DNA is TGTGCCAGCACTACGGACAGCGCGAACACTGAAGCTTTCTTT. Together with reference TRBV7-9 and TRBJ1-1, the CDR3 gives the full variable domain: DTGVSQNPRHKITKRGQNVTFRCDPISEHNRLYWYRQTLGQGPEFLTYFQNEAQLEKSRLLSDRFSAERPKGSFSTLEIQRTEQGDSAMYLCASTTDSANTEAFFGQGTRLTVV.

The chain recombines TRBV10-2 with TRBJ2-1, with D maybe TRBD2 (5 bases). The CDR3 totals 15 residues. Deletions cut 3 bases from V and 3 bases from J, with 12 bases between. Germline CDR1 reads WSHSY; CDR2 reads SAAADI. The DNA of the CDR3 is TGCGCCAGCAGTGAAAGTCCGGGGAGCTACAATGAGCAGTTCTTC. Residues: CASSESPGSYNEQFF.

This chain connects TRBV7-9 to TRBJ1-1, with 10 positions matching TRBD1. Germline CDR1 SEHNR, CDR2 FQNEAQ (reference sequence). V lost 6 bases to trimming and J lost 4 bases; unmatched junction nucleotides: 5. CDR3 size: 14 residues. CDR3 DNA: TGTGCCAGCAGACGGGACAGGGGCGTCACTGAAGCTTTCTTT. Encoded protein: CASRRDRGVTEAFF.

V and J are TRBV28 and TRBJ1-4; D is unclear. CDR1 and CDR2 from the germline V gene are MDHEN and SYDVKM. Between the trimmed V and J ends, which lost 9 bases and 10 bases, there was a span of 12 bases. This CDR3 region has 11 residues. The CDR3 DNA reads TGTGCCAGTGGAGGAACCGGAAAACTGTTTTTT. Translating gives CASGGTGKLFF.

This clonotype has ten or more counts. The V call is TRBV29-1, the J call TRBJ2-3; a possible D gene is TRBD2 (6 bases). The CDR3 is 12 residues long. Germline V lookup: CDR1 SQVTM, CDR2 ANQGSEA. Trimming removed 7 bases from V and 5 bases from J, with 13 bases in between. The CDR3 sequence: CSADSGGDTQYF. The CDR3 DNA follows: TGCAGCGCCGATAGCGGAGGAGATACGCAGTATTTT.

The table lists this clonotype with many counts. The gene calls are TRBV5-1 and TRBJ1-2; no clear D gene. CDR3 length: 13 residues. Germline V lookup: CDR1 SGHRS, CDR2 YFSETQ. V gave up 1 base and J gave up 5 bases, with 9 bases separating them. CDR3 DNA sequence: TGCGCCAGCAGCTTGCAATCGGAGTATGGCTACACCTTC. Translation: CASSLQSEYGYTF.

The chain recombines TRBV11-2 with TRBJ2-3; possible D gene TRBD2, 6 bases. The germline CDR1 and CDR2 sequences are SGHAT and FQNNGV. Trimming took off 6 bases at V and 2 bases at J, with 12 bases between the two ends. This CDR3 has 14 residues. CDR3 coding DNA: TGTGCCAGCAGATCACGGGACTTCACAGATACGCAGTATTTT. Residues: CASRSRDFTDTQYF.

The rearrangement links TRBV7-2 to TRBJ1-4; D is unclear. The length of the CDR3 is 13 residues. V was pared by 8 bases and J by 4 bases, with 11 bases between. CDR1 and CDR2 (germline): SGHTA, FQGNSA. CDR3 sequence (DNA): TGTGCCAGCGGCCCGGACTATAATGAAAAACTGTTTTTT. This codes for CASGPDYNEKLFF.

In this sample, this clonotype turned up many times. The V gene is TRBV18, the J gene TRBJ1-1; D call uncertain. V dropped 3 bases and J dropped 4 bases, with 12 bases sitting between them. This CDR3 has 14 residues. Germline V CDR1 and CDR2: KGHSH, LQKENI. The CDR3 is CASSPNSGPTEAFF. CDR3 coding DNA: TGTGCCAGCTCACCCAATTCCGGCCCCACTGAAGCTTTCTTT.

This clonotype was found many times. The rearrangement joins TRBV6-2 or TRBV6-3 to TRBJ1-1; 7 bases fit TRBD1. CDR3 length equals 13 residues. The germline gives CDR1 MNHEY, CDR2 SVGEGT. V shed 6 bases and J 1 base; nucleotides not matched to a gene: 2. CDR3 bases: TGTGCCAGCAGGTACAGGGGGAACACTGAAGCTTTCTTT. This codes for CASRYRGNTEAFF.

This clonotype was recorded many times. This rearrangement joins TRBV6-5 to TRBJ2-3, with 14 bases that match TRBD2. Germline assignment: CDR1 MNHEY and CDR2 SVGAGI. After removal of 6 bases from V and 0 bases from J, the junction contained 8 bases not matched to a gene. This CDR3 has 18 residues. The CDR3 sequence: CASSLRGLAGGSTDTQYF. The CDR3 nucleotides are TGTGCCAGCAGCCTACGAGGACTAGCGGGGGGAAGCACAGATACGCAGTATTTT.

In this sample, this clonotype turned up many times. The CDR3 DNA reads as TGCAGTGCTAGGAGGAGCGGGACAACTAACTATGGCTACACCTTC. Protein sequence: CSARRSGTTNYGYTF. The rearrangement links TRBV20-1 to TRBJ1-2; possible D gene TRBD1, 6 bases. With 3 bases removed from V and 0 bases from J, the gap between germline ends came to 14 bases. Germline CDR1 reads DFQATT; CDR2 reads SNEGSKA (reference sequence). The CDR3 length is 15 residues.

This clonotype has only a few counts. The chain uses TRBV19 and TRBJ1-2; possibly TRBD1 for D (6 bases). Germline values: CDR1 LNHDA, CDR2 SQIVND (reference sequence). V lost 6 bases, J lost 6 bases, and 17 bases lay in between. The CDR3 runs to 14 residues. Here the CDR3 reads CASSMGAPFDGYTF. CDR3 in DNA: TGTGCCAGTAGCATGGGGGCACCTTTTGATGGCTACACCTTC.

The chain joins TRBV20-1 to TRBJ2-7, with 9 positions matching TRBD1. This CDR3 spans 13 amino acids. Looked up from germline, CDR1 is DFQATT and CDR2 is SNEGSKA (reference sequence). The ends lost 4 bases at V and 3 bases at J; junction bases unmatched: 4. CDR3 residues: CSANGDRDYEQYF. CDR3 DNA: TGCAGTGCTAACGGGGACAGGGACTACGAGCAGTACTTC.

This clonotype was detected many times. V usage is TRBV5-6 and J usage is TRBJ1-5, with D possibly matching TRBD1 (5 bases). CDR3 length: 17 amino acids. V lost 1 base, J lost 0 bases, and 14 bases lay in between. From germline, CDR1 is SGHDT and CDR2 YYEEEE. CDR3 in amino acids: CASSLRVTDNSNQPQHF. In DNA form, the CDR3 reads TGTGCCAGCAGCTTGCGGGTGACAGACAATAGCAATCAGCCCCAGCATTTT.

This clonotype has a count of ten or more. The V and J genes are TRBV7-3 and TRBJ1-6, with 7 bases that match TRBD1. Trimming took 1 base from V and 10 from J; bases not matched to a gene: 7. Per germline, CDR1 SGHTA and CDR2 FQGTGA. This CDR3 is 15 amino acids long. The chain's CDR3 is CASSLMGGGESPLHF. In nucleotides, the CDR3 is TGTGCCAGCAGCTTAATGGGAGGGGGCGAATCACCCCTCCACTTT. The whole variable domain, filled in from reference TRBV7-3 and TRBJ1-6, reads GAGVSQTPSNKVTEKGKYVELRCDPISGHTALYWYRQSLGQGPEFLIYFQGTGAADDSGLPNDRFFAVRPEGSVSTLKIQRTERGDSAVYLCASSLMGGGESPLHFGNGTRLTVT.

This clonotype was seen many times. This chain joins TRBV4-3 and TRBJ1-2, with no clear D. V lost 0 bases, J lost 4 bases, and 9 bases lay in between. Germline V gene lookup returns CDR1 LGHNA and CDR2 YSLEER. The CDR3 sequence is 14 residues long. The CDR3: CASSQEAGPYGYTF. The CDR3 DNA is TGCGCCAGCAGCCAAGAAGCAGGCCCCTATGGCTACACCTTC.

This clonotype was observed at least ten times. The chain is built from TRBV10-1 and TRBJ2-3, with TRBD2 matching over 8 bases. The ends lost 0 bases at V and 0 bases at J; junction bases unmatched: 8. Per the germline V gene, CDR1 is WNHNN and CDR2 is SYGVQD (reference sequence). The CDR3 covers 18 residues. The CDR3 DNA reads as TGCGCCAGCAGTGAGTCCATGAGGCTAGCGGGTAGCACAGATACGCAGTATTTT. Its protein is CASSESMRLAGSTDTQYF.

V gene TRBV6-5 combines with J gene TRBJ1-3; tentatively, D is TRBD1 (6 bases). Germline CDR1 MNHEY, CDR2 SVGAGI. V was clipped by 8 bases and J by 8 bases, with 10 bases between them. This CDR3 spans 11 amino acids. CDR3 loop: CASCQGYTIYF. The CDR3 DNA follows: TGTGCCAGCTGCCAGGGGTACACCATATATTTT.

This clonotype was observed many times. J is TRBJ1-6 and V is TRBV3-1; D gene ambiguous. Trimming took off 4 bases at V and 6 bases at J, with 10 bases between the two ends. The CDR3 totals 14 residues. Germline loops: CDR1 LGHDT, CDR2 YNNKEL (reference sequence). CDR3 region: CASSPIHFNSPLHF. The CDR3 bases are TGTGCCAGCAGCCCGATACACTTTAATTCACCCCTCCACTTT.

Many counts were recorded for this clonotype. The chain is built from TRBV7-8 and TRBJ2-3; D call uncertain. Trimming removed 3 bases at V and 9 bases at J, with 7 bases between. Germline CDR1 and CDR2: SGHVS and FQNEAQ. The CDR3 length is 11 residues. This chain's CDR3 is CASSFLFTQYF. For the CDR3, the DNA is TGTGCCAGCAGCTTCCTATTCACGCAGTATTTT. Filled out from reference TRBV7-8 and TRBJ2-3, the complete variable domain reads GAGVSQSPRYKVAKRGQDVALRCDPISGHVSLFWYQQALGQGPEFLTYFQNEAQLDKSGLPSDRFFAERPEGSVSTLKIQRTQQEDSAVYLCASSFLFTQYFGPGTRLTVL.

The CDR3 region has the DNA TGCAGTGCTAGAGGACCGGCAACGCAGTATTTT. It codes for CSARGPATQYF. V usage is TRBV20-1 and J usage is TRBJ2-3; no clear D gene. The CDR3 extends over 11 amino acids. V was trimmed by 1 base and J by 9 bases, leaving 8 bases between them. Per the germline V gene, CDR1 is DFQATT and CDR2 is SNEGSKA (reference sequence).

This clonotype has ten or more counts. The chain has TRBV5-6 and TRBJ1-2; TRBD1 aligns across 9 bases. The germline V gene encodes CDR1 SGHDT and CDR2 YYEEEE. CDR3 length: 14 residues. Trimming cost V 5 bases and J 2 bases; bases outside gene matches: 4. CDR3 DNA: TGTGCCAGCAGGGGGACAGGGATCAACTATGGCTACACCTTC. Residues: CASRGTGINYGYTF.

This clonotype came up many times. J is TRBJ2-1 and V is TRBV25-1; D gene unclear. Germline values: CDR1 MGHDK, CDR2 SYGVNS. V was trimmed by 6 bases and J by 4 bases, leaving 13 bases between them. The CDR3 is made up of 14 amino acids. The DNA for the CDR3 is TGTGCCAGCAGAGACACTACGACATACAATGAGCAGTTCTTC. Protein sequence: CASRDTTTYNEQFF.

The rearrangement uses TRBV6-5 and TRBJ1-1; D call uncertain. Germline CDR1 MNHEY, CDR2 SVGAGI. The V end lost 2 bases, the J end lost 1 base, and 8 bases lay between the germline ends. This CDR3 has 14 amino acids. The DNA of the CDR3 is TGTGCCAGCAGTTACGAGGGAAGGAACACTGAAGCTTTCTTT. It yields the protein CASSYEGRNTEAFF.